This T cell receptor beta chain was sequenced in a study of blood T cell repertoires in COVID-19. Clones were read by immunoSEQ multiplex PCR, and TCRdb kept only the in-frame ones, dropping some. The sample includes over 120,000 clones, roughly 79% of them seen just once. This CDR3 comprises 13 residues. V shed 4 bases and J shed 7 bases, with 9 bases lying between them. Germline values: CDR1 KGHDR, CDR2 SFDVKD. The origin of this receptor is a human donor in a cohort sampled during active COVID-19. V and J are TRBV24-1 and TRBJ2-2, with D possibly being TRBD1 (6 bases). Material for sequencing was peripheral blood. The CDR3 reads CATSDRTVGELFF. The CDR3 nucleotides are TGTGCCACCAGTGACCGGACAGTCGGGGAGCTGTTTTTT.